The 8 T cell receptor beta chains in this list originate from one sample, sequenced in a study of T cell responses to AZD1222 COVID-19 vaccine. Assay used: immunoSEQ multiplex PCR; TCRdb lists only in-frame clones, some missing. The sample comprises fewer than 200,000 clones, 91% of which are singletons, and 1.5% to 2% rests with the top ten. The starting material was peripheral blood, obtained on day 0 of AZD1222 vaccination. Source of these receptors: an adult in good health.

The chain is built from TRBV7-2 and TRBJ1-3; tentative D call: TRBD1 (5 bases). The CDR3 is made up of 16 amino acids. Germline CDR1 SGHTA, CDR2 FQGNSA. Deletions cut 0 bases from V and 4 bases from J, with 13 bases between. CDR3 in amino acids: CASSLARGAGGNTIYF. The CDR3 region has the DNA TGTGCCAGCAGCTTAGCGCGTGGGGCGGGCGGAAACACCATATATTTT. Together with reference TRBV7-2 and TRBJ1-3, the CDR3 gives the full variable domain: GAGVSQSPSNKVTEKGKDVELRCDPISGHTALYWYRQSLGQGLEFLIYFQGNSAPDKSGLPSDRFSAERTGGSVSTLTIQRTQQEDSAVYLCASSLARGAGGNTIYFGEGSWLTVV.

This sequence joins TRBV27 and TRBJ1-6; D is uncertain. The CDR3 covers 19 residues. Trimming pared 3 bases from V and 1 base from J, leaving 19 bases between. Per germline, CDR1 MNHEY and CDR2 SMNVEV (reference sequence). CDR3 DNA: TGTGCCAGCAGTTTTGAGATGGGCGGCCTGGGGTCCTATAATTCACCCCTCCACTTT. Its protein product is CASSFEMGGLGSYNSPLHF.

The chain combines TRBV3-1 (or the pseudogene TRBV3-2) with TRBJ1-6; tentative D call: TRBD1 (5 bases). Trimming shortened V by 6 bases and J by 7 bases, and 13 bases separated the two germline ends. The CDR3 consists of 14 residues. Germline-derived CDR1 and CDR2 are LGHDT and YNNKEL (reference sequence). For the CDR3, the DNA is TGTGCCAGCAGACAGACGGGGGAAAATTCACCCCTCCACTTT. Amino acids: CASRQTGENSPLHF.

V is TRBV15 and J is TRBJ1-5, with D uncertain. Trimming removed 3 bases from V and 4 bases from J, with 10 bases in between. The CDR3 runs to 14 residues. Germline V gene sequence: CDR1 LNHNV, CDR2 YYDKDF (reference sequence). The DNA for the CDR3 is TGTGCCACCAGCAGGTCGGACGGTAATCAGCCCCAGCATTTT. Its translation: CATSRSDGNQPQHF.

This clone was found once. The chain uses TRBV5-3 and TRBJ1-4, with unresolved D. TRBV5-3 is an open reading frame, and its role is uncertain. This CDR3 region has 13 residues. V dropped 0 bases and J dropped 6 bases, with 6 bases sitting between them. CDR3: CARSLVRYEKLFF. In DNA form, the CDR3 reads TGTGCCAGAAGCTTGGTCAGATATGAAAAACTGTTTTTT.

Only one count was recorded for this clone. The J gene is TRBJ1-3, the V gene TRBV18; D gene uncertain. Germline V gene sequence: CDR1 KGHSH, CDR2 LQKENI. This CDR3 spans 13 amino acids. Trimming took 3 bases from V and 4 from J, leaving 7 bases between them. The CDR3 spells CASSPPGGNTIYF. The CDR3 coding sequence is TGTGCCAGCTCACCGCCGGGAGGAAACACCATATATTTT. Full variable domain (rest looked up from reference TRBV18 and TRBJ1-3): NAGVMQNPRHLVRRRGQEARLRCSPMKGHSHVYWYRQLPEEGLKFMVYLQKENIIDESGMPKERFSAEFPKEGPSILRIQQVVRGDSAAYFCASSPPGGNTIYFGEGSWLTVV.

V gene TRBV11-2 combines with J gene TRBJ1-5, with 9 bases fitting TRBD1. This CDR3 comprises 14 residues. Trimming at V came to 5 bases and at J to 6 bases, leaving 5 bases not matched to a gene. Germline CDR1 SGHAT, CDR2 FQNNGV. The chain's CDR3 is CASSPLTGGQPQHF. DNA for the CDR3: TGTGCCAGCAGCCCCTTGACAGGGGGTCAGCCCCAGCATTTT. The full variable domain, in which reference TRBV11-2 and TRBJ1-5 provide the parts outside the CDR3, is EAGVAQSPRYKIIEKRQSVAFWCNPISGHATLYWYQQILGQGPKLLIQFQNNGVVDDSQLPKDRFSAERLKGVDSTLKIQPAKLEDSAVYLCASSPLTGGQPQHFGDGTRLSIL.

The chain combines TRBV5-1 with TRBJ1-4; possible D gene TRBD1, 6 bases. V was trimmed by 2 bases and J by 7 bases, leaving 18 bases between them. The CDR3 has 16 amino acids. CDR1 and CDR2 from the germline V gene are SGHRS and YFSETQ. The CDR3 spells CASSLTSTGLGEKLFF. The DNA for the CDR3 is TGCGCCAGCAGCTTAACCTCGACAGGACTGGGTGAAAAACTGTTTTTT. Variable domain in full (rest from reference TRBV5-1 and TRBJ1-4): KAGVTQTPRYLIKTRGQQVTLSCSPISGHRSVSWYQQTPGQGLQFLFEYFSETQRNKGNFPGRFSGRQFSNSRSEMNVSTLELGDSALYLCASSLTSTGLGEKLFFGSGTQLSVL.